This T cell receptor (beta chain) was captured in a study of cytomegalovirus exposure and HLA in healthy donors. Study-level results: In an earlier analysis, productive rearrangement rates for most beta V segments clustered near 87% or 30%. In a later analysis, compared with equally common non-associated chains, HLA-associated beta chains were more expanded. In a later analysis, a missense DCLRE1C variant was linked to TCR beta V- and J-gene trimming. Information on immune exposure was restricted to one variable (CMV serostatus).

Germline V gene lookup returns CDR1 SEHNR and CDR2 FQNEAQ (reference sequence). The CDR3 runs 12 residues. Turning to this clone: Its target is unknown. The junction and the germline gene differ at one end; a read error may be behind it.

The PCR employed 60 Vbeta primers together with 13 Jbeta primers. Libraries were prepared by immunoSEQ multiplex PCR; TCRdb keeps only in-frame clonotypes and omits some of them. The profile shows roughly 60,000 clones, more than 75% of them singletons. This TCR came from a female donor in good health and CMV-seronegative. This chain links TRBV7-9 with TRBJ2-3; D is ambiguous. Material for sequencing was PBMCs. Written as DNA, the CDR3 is TGTTCCAGCAGCACCTACACAGATACGCAGTATTTT. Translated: CSSSTYTDTQYF.